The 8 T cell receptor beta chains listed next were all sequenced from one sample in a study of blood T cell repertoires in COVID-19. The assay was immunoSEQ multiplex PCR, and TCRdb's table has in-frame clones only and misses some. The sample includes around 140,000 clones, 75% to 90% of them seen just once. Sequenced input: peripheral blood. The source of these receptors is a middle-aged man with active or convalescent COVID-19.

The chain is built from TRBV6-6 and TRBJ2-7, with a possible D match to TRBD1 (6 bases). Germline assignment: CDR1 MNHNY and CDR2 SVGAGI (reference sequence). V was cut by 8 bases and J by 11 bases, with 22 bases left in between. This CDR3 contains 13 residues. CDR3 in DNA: TGTGCCAGCGTGGGGGCCGTGGGGGATCGGAAGTACTTC. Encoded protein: CASVGAVGDRKYF.

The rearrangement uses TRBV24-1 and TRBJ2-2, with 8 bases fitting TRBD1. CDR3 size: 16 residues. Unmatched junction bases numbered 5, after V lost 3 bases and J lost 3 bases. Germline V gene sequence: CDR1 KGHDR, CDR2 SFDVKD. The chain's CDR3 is CATSDPSGQDTGELFF. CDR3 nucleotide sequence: TGTGCCACCAGTGATCCCTCGGGACAGGACACCGGGGAGCTGTTTTTT.

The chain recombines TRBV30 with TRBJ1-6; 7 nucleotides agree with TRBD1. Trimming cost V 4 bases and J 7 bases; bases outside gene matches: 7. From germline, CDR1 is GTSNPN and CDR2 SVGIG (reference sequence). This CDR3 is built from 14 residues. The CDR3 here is CAWTRGRGNSPLHF. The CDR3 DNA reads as TGTGCCTGGACCCGGGGCAGGGGGAATTCACCCCTCCACTTT.

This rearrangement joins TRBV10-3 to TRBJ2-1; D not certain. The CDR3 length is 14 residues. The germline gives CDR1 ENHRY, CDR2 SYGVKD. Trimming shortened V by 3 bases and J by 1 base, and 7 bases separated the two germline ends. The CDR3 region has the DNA TGTGCCATCAGTGAATCTCTGTCCTACAATGAGCAGTTCTTC. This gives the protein CAISESLSYNEQFF.

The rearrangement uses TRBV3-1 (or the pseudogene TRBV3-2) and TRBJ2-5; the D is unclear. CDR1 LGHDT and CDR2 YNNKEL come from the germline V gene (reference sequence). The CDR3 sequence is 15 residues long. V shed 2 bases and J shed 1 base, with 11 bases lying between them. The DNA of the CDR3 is TGTGCCAGCAGCCAACGGCAGACATCCCAAGAGACCCAGTACTTC. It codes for CASSQRQTSQETQYF.

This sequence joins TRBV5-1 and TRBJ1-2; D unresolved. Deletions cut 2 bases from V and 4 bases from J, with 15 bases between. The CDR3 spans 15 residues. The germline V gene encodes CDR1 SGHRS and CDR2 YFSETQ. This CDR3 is CASSLTQTQVYGYTF. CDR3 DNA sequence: TGCGCCAGCAGCTTAACGCAAACTCAAGTCTATGGCTACACCTTC.

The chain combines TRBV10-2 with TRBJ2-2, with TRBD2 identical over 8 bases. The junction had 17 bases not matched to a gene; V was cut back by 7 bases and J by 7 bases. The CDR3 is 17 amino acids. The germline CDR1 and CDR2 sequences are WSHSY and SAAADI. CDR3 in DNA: TGCGCCAGCAATTTAGCAGGGCCAGCGGGAGCGGGCGGGGAGCTGTTTTTT. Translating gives CASNLAGPAGAGGELFF.

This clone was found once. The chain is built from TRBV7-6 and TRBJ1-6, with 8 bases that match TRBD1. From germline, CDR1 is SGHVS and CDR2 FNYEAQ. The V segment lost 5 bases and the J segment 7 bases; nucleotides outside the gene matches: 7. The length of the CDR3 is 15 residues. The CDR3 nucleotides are TGTGCCAGCAGCGAACAAACAGGGGGAAATTCACCCCTCCACTTT. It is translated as CASSEQTGGNSPLHF.